This T cell receptor (beta chain) was sequenced for a study of neurological immune-mediated disorders. The study's findings and limits: None of the CDR3 amino acid sequences in expanded clones turned up in more than one subject, which points to private repertoires in all groups. HTLV-1-associated myelopathy had the most TCR clonal expansion, and multiple sclerosis had the least, less than healthy controls. Association with the multiple sclerosis repertoire cluster was not found for any clinical or MRI feature.

The CDR3 length is 14 residues. Germline V gene data show CDR1 as MDHEN and CDR2 as SYDVKM. The V end was cut by 7 bases, the J end by 0 bases, with 11 bases between. 5'RACE with 10-nucleotide random UMIs generated the cDNA. From the 5' RACE reads, TCRdb called clonotypes with MiXCR, one entry per CDR3 protein. In the table there are about 60,000 distinct CDR3 sequences, around 3.6% of which are singletons. This clonotype was counted many times. The antigen is not known. The rearrangement uses TRBV28 and TRBJ2-3; possible D gene TRBD2, 5 bases. The specimen sequenced was PBMCs. The sequence came from a man aged 25-40 years with multiple sclerosis. The CDR3: CASKFRTSTDTQYF. CDR3 nucleotides: TGTGCCAGCAAATTTCGGACTAGCACAGATACGCAGTATTTT.